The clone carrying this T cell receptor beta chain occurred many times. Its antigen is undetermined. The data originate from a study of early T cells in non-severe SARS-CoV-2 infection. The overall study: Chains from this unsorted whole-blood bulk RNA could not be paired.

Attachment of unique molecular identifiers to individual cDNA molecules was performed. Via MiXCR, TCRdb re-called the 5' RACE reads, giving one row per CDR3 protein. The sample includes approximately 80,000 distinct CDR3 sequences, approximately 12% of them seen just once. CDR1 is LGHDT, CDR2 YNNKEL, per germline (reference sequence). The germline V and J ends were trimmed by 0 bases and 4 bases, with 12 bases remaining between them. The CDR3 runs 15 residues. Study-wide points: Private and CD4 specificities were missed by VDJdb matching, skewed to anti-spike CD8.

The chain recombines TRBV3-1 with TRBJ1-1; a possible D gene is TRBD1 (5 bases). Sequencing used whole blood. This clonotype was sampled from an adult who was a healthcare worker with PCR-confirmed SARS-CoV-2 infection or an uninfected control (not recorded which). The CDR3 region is CASSQDWQGGTEAFF. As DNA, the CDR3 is TGTGCCAGCAGCCAAGATTGGCAGGGCGGCACTGAAGCTTTCTTT.